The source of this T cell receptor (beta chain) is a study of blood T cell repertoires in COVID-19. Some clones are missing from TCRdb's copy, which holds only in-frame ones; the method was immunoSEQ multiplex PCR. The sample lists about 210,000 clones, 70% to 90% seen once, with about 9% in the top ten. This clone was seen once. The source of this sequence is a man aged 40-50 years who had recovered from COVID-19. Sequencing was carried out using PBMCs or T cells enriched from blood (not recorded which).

CDR3 bases: TGTGCCCTTGACAGGGCTGATAATTCACCCCTCCACTTT. It yields the protein CALDRADNSPLHF. The chain links TRBV30 to TRBJ1-6, with 7 positions matching TRBD1. J lost 5 bases, V lost 8 bases, and 6 bases had no gene match. The CDR3 has 13 amino acids. The V gene's germline CDR1 is GTSNPN and CDR2 SVGIG (reference sequence).